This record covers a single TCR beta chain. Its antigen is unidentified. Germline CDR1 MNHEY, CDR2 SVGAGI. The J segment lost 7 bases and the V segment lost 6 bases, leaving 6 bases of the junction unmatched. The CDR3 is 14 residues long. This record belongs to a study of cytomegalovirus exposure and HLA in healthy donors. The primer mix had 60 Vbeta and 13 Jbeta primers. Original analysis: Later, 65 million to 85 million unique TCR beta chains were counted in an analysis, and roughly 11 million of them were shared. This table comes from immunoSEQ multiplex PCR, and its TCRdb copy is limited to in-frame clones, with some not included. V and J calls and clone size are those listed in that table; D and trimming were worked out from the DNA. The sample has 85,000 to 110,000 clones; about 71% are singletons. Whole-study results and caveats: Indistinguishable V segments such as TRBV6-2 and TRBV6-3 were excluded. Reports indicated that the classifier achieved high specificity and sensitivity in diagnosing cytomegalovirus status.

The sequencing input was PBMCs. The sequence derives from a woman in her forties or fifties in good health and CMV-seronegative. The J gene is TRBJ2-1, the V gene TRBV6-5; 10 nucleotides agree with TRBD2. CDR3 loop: CASSQRTSGNEQFF. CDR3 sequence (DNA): TGTGCCAGCAGCCAACGGACTAGCGGAAATGAGCAGTTCTTC.